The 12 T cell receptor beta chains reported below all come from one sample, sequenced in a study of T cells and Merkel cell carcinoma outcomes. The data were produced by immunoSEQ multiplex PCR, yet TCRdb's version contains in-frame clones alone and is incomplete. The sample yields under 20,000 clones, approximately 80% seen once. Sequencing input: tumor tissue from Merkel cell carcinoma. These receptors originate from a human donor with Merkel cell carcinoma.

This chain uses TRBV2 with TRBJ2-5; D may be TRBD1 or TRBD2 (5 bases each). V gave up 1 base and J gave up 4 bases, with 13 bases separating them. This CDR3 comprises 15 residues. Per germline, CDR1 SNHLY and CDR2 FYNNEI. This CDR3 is CASSEGLRGIETQYF. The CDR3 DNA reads TGTGCCAGCAGTGAAGGGTTGAGGGGAATAGAGACCCAGTACTTC. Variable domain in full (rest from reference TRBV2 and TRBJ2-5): EPEVTQTPSHQVTQMGQEVILRCVPISNHLYFYWYRQILGQKVEFLVSFYNNEISEKSEIFDDQFSVERPDGSNFTLKIRSTKLEDSAMYFCASSEGLRGIETQYFGPGTRLLVL.

The CDR3 spells CASKFAHEQYF. CDR3 nucleotide sequence: TGTGCCAGCAAGTTCGCCCACGAGCAGTACTTC. The V and J genes are TRBV6-5 and TRBJ2-7; D remains unclear. V was trimmed by 7 bases and J by 5 bases, leaving 9 bases between them. Germline lookup yields CDR1 MNHEY and CDR2 SVGAGI. There are 11 residues in the CDR3.

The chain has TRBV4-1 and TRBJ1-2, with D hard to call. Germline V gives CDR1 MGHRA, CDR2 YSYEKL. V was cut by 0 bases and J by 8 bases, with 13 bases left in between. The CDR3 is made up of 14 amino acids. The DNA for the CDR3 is TGCGCCAGCAGCCAAGATAGCCGGCCGAGGGGCTACACCTTC. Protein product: CASSQDSRPRGYTF.

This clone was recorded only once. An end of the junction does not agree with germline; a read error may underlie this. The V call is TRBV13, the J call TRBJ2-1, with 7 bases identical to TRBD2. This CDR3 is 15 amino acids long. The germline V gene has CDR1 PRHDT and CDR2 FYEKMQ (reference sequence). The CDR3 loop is CASSLGLVSYNEQFF. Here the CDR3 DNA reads TGTGCCAGCAGCCTAGGACTAGTCTCCTACAATGAGCAGTTCTTC.

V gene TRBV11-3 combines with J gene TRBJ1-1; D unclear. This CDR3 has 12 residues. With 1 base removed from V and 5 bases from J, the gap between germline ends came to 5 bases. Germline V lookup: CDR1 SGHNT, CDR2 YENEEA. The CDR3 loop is CASSLAGTEAFF. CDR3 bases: TGTGCCAGCAGCTTAGCGGGGACTGAAGCTTTCTTT.

DNA of the CDR3: TGCGCCAGCAGCATGTTTAGCGGGGGAATGACAGATACGCAGTATTTT. It specifies CASSMFSGGMTDTQYF. The chain has TRBV5-1 and TRBJ2-3; 9 bases agree with TRBD2. The CDR3 spans 16 residues. Germline assignment: CDR1 SGHRS and CDR2 YFSETQ. The junction had 9 bases not matched to a gene; V was cut back by 4 bases and J by 3 bases. Full variable domain (outside the CDR3, taken from reference TRBV5-1 and TRBJ2-3): KAGVTQTPRYLIKTRGQQVTLSCSPISGHRSVSWYQQTPGQGLQFLFEYFSETQRNKGNFPGRFSGRQFSNSRSEMNVSTLELGDSALYLCASSMFSGGMTDTQYFGPGTRLTVL.

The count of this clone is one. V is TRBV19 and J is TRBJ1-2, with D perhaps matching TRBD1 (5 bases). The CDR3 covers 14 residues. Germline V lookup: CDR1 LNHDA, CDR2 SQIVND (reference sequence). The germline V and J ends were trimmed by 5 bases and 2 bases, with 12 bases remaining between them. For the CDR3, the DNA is TGTGCCAGTAGTGCCACCGGGACCAACTATGGCTACACCTTC. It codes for CASSATGTNYGYTF.

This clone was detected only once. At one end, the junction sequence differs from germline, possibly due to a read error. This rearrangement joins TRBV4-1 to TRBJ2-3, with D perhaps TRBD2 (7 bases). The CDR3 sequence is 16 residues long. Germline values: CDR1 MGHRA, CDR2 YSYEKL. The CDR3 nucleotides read TGCGCCAACAGCCGGCCGGGGGGCGGAGGCACAGATACGCAGTATTTT. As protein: CANSRPGGGGTDTQYF.

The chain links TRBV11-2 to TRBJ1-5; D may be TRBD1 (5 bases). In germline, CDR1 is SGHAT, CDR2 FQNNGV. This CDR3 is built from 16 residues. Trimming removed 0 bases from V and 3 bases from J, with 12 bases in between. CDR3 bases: TGTGCCAGCAGCTTAGAAGCAGGGAGATTCAATCAGCCCCAGCATTTT. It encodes CASSLEAGRFNQPQHF.

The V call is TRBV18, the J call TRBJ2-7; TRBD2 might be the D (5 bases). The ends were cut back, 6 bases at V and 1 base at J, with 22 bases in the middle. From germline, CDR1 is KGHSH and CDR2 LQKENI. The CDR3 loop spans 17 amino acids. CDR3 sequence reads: CASSHGGGRLPSYEQYF. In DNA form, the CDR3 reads TGTGCCAGCTCCCATGGAGGTGGCAGGCTGCCGTCCTACGAGCAGTACTTC. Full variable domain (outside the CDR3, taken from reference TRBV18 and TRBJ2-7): NAGVMQNPRHLVRRRGQEARLRCSPMKGHSHVYWYRQLPEEGLKFMVYLQKENIIDESGMPKERFSAEFPKEGPSILRIQQVVRGDSAAYFCASSHGGGRLPSYEQYFGPGTRLTVT.

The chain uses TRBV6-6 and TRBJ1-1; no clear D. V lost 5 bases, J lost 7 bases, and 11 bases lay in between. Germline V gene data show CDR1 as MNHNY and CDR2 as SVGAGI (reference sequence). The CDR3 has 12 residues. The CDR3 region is CASSRHSFEAFF. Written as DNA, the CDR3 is TGTGCCAGCAGTCGTCATTCATTTGAAGCTTTCTTT.

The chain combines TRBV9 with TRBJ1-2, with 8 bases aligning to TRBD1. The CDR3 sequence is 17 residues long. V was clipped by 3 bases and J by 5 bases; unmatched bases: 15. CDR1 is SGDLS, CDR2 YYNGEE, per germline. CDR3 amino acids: CASSAAGGDRIGYGYTF. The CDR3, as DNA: TGTGCCAGCAGCGCCGCGGGGGGGGACAGGATCGGATATGGCTACACCTTC.